This TCR beta chain was captured by sequencing in a study of T cells in Graves' hyperthyroidism and ophthalmopathy. This clonotype was detected ten times or more. Its matching antigen is unknown. Germline V gene data show CDR1 as DFQATT and CDR2 as SNEGSKA (reference sequence). This CDR3 spans 13 amino acids. Trimming cost V 6 bases and J 1 base, with 12 bases left between them. Authors of the study amplified TCR beta CDR3 regions from RNA transcripts. First-round RT-PCR with HTBI primers amplified the TCR CDR3 region. TCRdb itself ran the multiplex PCR reads through MiXCR, one entry per CDR3 protein. The table records about 560,000 distinct CDR3 sequences, about a sixth of them present only once. Study-wide points: A 13 V-J model separated ophthalmopathy from stable hyperthyroidism. Blood samples included most of the expanded thyroid clonotypes exceeding 0.001.

Calling Graves' hyperthyroidism stable meant ophthalmopathy did not progress within 18 months. The specimen sequenced was blood. This chain links TRBV20-1 with TRBJ1-2; D not resolved. This receptor was identified in a woman between 18 and 29 years old with Graves' hyperthyroidism. CDR3 protein: CSAPANVNYGYTF. The DNA for the CDR3 is TGCAGTGCCCCCGCAAACGTTAACTATGGCTACACCTTC.